The TCR beta chain under discussion was sequenced for a study of response to subunit inactivated influenza vaccine. Study conclusions and caveats: Few additional T cells are recruited per seasonal influenza vaccination, authors suggested.

Each CDR3 protein is one row after TCRdb ran MiXCR on the RT-PCR reads. The sample holds about 570,000 distinct CDR3 sequences; roughly 12% are singletons and the top ten take roughly 10%. As to this clonotype: Its target is unknown.

Germline CDR1 KGHSH, CDR2 LQKENI. Trimming removed 2 bases from V and 6 bases from J, with 11 bases in between. This CDR3 region has 14 residues. Sequences were derived from PBMCs from blood, sampled on the day of vaccination. The sequence was collected from a man aged 50 to 59 who received an inactivated influenza vaccine. J is TRBJ1-5 and V is TRBV18, with D perhaps matching TRBD1 (6 bases). This chain's CDR3 is CASSPGGMVQPQHF. The CDR3 DNA is TGTGCCAGCTCACCAGGGGGCATGGTTCAGCCCCAGCATTTT. The full variable domain, completed using reference TRBV18 and TRBJ1-5, is NAGVMQNPRHLVRRRGQEARLRCSPMKGHSHVYWYRQLPEEGLKFMVYLQKENIIDESGMPKERFSAEFPKEGPSILRIQQVVRGDSAAYFCASSPGGMVQPQHFGDGTRLSIL.